This T cell receptor beta chain was identified in a study of cytomegalovirus exposure and HLA in healthy donors. Germline CDR1 is MGHRA and CDR2 is YSYEKL. This CDR3 region has 18 residues. The ends lost 3 bases at V and 2 bases at J; junction bases unmatched: 10. Of note for this clone: What it recognizes is unknown.

Study results and caveats: The number of N-insertions in an Asian-associated ancestry cluster was reportedly below the 666-donor mean in a later analysis.

PCR employed 60 Vbeta and 13 Jbeta primers. TCRdb keeps only in-frame clones here, not all; method: immunoSEQ multiplex PCR. The sample has about 110,000 clones; around two thirds are singletons. This rearrangement joins TRBV4-1 to TRBJ1-4; 9 nucleotides agree with TRBD1. The TCR originated in a man between 45 and 60 years old in good health and CMV-seropositive. Sequenced material: PBMCs. CDR3: CASSQDRGGVMTNEKLFF. DNA for the CDR3: TGCGCCAGCAGCCAGGACAGGGGCGGGGTAATGACTAATGAAAAACTGTTTTTT.